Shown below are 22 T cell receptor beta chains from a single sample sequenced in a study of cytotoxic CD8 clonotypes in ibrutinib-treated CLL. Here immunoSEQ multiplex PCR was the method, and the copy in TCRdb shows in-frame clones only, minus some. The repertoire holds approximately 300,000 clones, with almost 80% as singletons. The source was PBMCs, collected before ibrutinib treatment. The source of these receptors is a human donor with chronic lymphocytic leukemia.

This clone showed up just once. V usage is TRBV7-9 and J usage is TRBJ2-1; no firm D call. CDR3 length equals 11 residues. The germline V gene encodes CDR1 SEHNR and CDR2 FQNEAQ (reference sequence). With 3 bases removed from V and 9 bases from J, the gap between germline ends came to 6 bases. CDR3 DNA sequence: TGTGCCAGCAGCTTGTCTCCTGAGCAGTTCTTC. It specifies CASSLSPEQFF.

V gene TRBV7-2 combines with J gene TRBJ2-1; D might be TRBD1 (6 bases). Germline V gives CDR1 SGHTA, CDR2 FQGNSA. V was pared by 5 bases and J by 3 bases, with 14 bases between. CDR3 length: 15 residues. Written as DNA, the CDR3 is TGTGCCAGCAGCCCAGGACAGCAAGGCTACAATGAGCAGTTCTTC. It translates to CASSPGQQGYNEQFF.

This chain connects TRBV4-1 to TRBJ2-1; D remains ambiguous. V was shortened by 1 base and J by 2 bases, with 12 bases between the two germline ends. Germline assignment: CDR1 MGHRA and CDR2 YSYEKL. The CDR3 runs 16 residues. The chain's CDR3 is CASSQGRLVTYNEQFF. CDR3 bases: TGCGCCAGCAGCCAAGGTCGTCTAGTAACCTACAATGAGCAGTTCTTC.

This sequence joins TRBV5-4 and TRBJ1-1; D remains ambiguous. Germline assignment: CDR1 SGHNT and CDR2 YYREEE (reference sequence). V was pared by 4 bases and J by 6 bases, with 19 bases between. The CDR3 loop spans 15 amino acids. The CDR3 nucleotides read TGTGCCAGCAGCCAAGAAGGTGGGGTGATCCCTGAAGCTTTCTTT. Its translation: CASSQEGGVIPEAFF.

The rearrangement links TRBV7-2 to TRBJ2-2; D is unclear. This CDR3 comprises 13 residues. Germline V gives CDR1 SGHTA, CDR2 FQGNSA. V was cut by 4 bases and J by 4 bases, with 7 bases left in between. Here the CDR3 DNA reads TGTGCCAGCAGCTACGTCCTCACCGGGGAGCTGTTTTTT. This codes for CASSYVLTGELFF. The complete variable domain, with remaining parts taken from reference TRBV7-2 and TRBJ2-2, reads GAGVSQSPSNKVTEKGKDVELRCDPISGHTALYWYRQSLGQGLEFLIYFQGNSAPDKSGLPSDRFSAERTGGSVSTLTIQRTQQEDSAVYLCASSYVLTGELFFGEGSRLTVL.

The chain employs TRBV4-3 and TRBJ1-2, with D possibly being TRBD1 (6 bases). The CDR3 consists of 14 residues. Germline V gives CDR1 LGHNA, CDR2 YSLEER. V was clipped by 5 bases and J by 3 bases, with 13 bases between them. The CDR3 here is CASSTRQDDYGYTF. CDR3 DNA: TGCGCCAGCAGCACCCGACAGGATGACTATGGCTACACCTTC.

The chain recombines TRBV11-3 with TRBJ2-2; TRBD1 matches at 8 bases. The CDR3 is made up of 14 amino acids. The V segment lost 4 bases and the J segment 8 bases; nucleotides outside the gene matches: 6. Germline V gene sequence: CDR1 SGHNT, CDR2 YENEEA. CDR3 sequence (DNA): TGTGCCAGCAGCTCCAACAGGGGGGAAGGGGAGCTGTTTTTT. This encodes CASSSNRGEGELFF.

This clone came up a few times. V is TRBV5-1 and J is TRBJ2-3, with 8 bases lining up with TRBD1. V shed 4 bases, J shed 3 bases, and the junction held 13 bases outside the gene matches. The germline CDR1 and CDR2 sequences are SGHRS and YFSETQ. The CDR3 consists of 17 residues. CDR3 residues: CASSPGTGSQLTDTQYF. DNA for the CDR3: TGCGCCAGCAGCCCGGGGACAGGAAGTCAGTTGACAGATACGCAGTATTTT.

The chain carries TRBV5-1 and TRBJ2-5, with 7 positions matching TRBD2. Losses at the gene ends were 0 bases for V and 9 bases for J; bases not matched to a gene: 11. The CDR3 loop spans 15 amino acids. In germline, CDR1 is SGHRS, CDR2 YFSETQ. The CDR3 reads CASSLDASGYGPQYF. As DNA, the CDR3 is TGCGCCAGCAGCTTGGATGCTAGCGGATATGGGCCCCAGTACTTC.

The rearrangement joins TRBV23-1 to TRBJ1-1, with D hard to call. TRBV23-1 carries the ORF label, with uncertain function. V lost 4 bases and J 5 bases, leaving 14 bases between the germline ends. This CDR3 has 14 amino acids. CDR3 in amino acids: CASSRNPLGTEAFF. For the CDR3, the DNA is TGCGCCAGCAGTCGGAACCCTTTAGGGACTGAAGCTTTCTTT.

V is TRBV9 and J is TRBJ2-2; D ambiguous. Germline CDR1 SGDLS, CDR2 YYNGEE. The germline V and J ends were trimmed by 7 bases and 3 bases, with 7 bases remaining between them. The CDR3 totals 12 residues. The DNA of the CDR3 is TGTGCCAGCGGTTACGACACCGGGGAGCTGTTTTTT. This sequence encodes CASGYDTGELFF.

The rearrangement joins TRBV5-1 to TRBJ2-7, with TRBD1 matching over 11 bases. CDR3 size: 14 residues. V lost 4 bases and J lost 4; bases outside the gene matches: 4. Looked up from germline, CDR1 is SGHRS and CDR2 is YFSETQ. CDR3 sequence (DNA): TGCGCCAGCAGCGCGGGACAGGGGGGTTACGAGCAGTACTTC. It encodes CASSAGQGGYEQYF.

The CDR3 coding sequence is TGTGCCTGGACCGGGAAGGGGGGACTAGTGGGTTCTAGCATGTTCTTC. It specifies CAWTGKGGLVGSSMFF. The rearrangement uses TRBV30 and TRBJ2-1, with TRBD2 matching over 8 bases. This CDR3 is 16 amino acids long. V shed 4 bases and J 15 bases; nucleotides not matched to a gene: 23. Per germline, CDR1 GTSNPN and CDR2 SVGIG (reference sequence).

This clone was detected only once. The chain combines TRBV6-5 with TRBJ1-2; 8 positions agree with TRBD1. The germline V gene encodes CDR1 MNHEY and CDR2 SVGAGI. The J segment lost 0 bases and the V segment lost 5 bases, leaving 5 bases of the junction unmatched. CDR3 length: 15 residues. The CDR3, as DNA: TGTGCCAGCAGTCGAAGGACAGGGTCTAACTATGGCTACACCTTC. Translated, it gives CASSRRTGSNYGYTF.

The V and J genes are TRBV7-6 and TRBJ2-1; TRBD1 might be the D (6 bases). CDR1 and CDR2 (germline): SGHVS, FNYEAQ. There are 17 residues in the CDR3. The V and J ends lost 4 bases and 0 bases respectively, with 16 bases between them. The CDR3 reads CASSWIRTESSYNEQFF. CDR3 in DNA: TGTGCCAGCAGCTGGATTCGGACAGAGAGCTCCTACAATGAGCAGTTCTTC.

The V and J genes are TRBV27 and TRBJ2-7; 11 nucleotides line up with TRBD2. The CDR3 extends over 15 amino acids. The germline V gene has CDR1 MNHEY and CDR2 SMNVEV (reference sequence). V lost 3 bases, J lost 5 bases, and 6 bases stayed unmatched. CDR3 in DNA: TGTGCCAGCAGTTTGCTCGCACTAGCGGGAGACGAGCAGTACTTC. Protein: CASSLLALAGDEQYF.

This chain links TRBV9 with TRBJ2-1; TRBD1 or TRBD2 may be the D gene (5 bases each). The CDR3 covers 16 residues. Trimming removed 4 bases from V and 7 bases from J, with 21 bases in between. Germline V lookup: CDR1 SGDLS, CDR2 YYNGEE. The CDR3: CASSHKIVGDMNEQFF. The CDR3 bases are TGTGCCAGCAGCCATAAAATAGTGGGGGATATGAATGAGCAGTTCTTC.

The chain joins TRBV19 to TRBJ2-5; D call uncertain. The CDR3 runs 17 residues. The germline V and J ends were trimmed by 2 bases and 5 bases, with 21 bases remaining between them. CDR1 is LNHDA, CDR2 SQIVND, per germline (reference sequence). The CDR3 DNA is TGTGCCAGTAGTATATTGTCGGGTATGGGTAGGCGGGAGACCCAGTACTTC. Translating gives CASSILSGMGRRETQYF.

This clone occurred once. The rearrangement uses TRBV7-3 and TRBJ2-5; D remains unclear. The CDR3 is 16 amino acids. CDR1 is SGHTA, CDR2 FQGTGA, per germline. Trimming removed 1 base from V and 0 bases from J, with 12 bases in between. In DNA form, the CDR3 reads TGTGCCAGCAGCTTAATAGGGAATGAGTACCAAGAGACCCAGTACTTC. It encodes CASSLIGNEYQETQYF.

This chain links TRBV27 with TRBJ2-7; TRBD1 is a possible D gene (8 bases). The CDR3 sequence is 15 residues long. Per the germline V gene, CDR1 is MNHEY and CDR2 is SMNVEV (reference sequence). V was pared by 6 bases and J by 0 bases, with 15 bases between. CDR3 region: CASRQQGGSSYEQYF. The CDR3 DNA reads TGTGCCAGCAGGCAACAGGGGGGGAGCTCCTACGAGCAGTACTTC.

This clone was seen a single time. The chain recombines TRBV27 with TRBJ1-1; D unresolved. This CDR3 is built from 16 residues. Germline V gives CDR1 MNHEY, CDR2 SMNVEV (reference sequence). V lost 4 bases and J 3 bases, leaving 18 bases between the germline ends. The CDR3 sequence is CASSSSRPRWDTEAFF. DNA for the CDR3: TGTGCCAGCAGTTCCTCTCGACCGCGCTGGGACACTGAAGCTTTCTTT.

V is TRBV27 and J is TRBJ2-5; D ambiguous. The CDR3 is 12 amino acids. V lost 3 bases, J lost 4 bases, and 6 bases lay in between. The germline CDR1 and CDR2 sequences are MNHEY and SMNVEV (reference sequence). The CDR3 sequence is CASSFGGETQYF. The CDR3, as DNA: TGTGCCAGCAGTTTTGGCGGAGAGACCCAGTACTTC.